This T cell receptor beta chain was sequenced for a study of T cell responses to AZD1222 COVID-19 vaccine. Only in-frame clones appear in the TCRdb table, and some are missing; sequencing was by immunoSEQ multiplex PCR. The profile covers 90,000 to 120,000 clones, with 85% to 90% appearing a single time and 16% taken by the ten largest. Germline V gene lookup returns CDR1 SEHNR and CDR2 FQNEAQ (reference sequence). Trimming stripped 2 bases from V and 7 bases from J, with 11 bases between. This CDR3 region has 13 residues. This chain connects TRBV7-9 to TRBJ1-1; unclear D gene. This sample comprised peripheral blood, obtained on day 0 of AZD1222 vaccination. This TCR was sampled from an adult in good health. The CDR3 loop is CASSLMEDGEAFF. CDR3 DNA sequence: TGTGCCAGCAGCTTAATGGAAGACGGTGAAGCTTTCTTT.